This record concerns one TCR beta chain sequence. This clonotype was picked up many times. Its antigen is unknown. Nothing much larger sits one base from this clone, and base qualities are not available. Sequencing took place on an Illumina HiSeq 1500. Starting from the raw public reads, TCRdb applied fastp trimming at Q25, assembled clones with MiXCR and retained in-frame beta chains. Under each unique CDR3 protein, matching rows form one entry showing the most common genes and DNA. This sample is represented by about 530,000 distinct CDR3 sequences; 26% of them were singletons. The ten largest clonotypes hold 13% of the sample. This specimen belongs to a study of T cell repertoires in cytomegalovirus infection (dated by TCRdb to the late 2010s). Concerning the study at large: The HLA type of each donor mattered for the analysis, because public TCR beta signatures pointed to carriage of CMV infection along with the matching HLA type. Paper-wide results and their limitations: In the ex vivo response, HLA-C-restricted CMV-specific TCR beta clonotypes were dominant, and in two of eight donors the single most frequent clonotype came from this HLA-C-restricted group. Cumulative frequency of public TCR beta family members discriminated carriers of CMV infection plus the relevant HLA type in this cohort and an independent roughly 330-donor cohort.

Material for sequencing was PBMCs. The sequence was obtained from a human donor in good health (CMV status not recorded). Some clones in this sample may be carry-over from other donors' samples.

DNA sequence: TGTGCCAGCAGCCTTCAGGGGGCGAATCAGCCCCAGCATTTT. It encodes CASSLQGANQPQHF. This chain joins TRBV7-2 to TRBJ1-5; 8 nucleotides in the junction match TRBD1. There are 14 amino acids in the CDR3, from cysteine to phenylalanine inclusive. CDR3 DNA is the only sequence kept; it has 42 bases, read in frame from the first base. Trimming removed 5 bases from V and 4 bases from J; the gene matches leave 4 bases unexplained. The germline V gene encodes CDR1 SGHTA and CDR2 FQGNSA.